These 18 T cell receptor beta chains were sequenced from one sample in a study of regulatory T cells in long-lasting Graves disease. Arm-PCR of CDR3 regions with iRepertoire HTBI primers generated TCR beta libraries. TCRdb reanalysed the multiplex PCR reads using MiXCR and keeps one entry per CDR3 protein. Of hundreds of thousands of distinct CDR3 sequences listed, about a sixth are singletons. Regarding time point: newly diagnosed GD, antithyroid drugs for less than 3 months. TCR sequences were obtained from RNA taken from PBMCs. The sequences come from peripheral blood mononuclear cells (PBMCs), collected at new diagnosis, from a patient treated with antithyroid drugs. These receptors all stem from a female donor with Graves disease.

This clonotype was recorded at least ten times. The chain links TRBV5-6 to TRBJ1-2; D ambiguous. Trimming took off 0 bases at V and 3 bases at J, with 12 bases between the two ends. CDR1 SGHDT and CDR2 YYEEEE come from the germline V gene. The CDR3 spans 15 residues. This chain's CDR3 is CASSLVAGEDYGYTF. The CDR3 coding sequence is TGTGCCAGCAGCTTGGTGGCAGGTGAAGACTATGGCTACACCTTC.

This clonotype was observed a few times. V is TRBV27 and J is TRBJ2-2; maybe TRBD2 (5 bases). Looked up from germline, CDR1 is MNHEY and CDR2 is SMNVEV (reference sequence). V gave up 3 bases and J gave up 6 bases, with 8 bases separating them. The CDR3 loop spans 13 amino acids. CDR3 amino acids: CASSFLLAGELFF. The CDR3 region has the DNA TGTGCCAGCAGTTTTTTACTAGCCGGGGAGCTGTTTTTT.

In DNA, the CDR3 is TGTGCCAGCAGTACAGGGAGGATCGGCTACACCTTC. This sequence encodes CASSTGRIGYTF. The chain employs TRBV6-1 and TRBJ1-2; perhaps TRBD1 as D (6 bases). The CDR3 has 12 amino acids. Per germline, CDR1 MNHNS and CDR2 SASEGT. V lost 5 bases and J lost 8, with 12 bases in between.

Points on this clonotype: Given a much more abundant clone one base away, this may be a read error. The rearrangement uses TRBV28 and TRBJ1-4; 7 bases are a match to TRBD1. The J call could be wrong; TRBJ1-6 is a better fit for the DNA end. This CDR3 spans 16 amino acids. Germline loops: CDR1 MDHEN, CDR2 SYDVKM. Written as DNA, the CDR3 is TGTGTCAGCAGTTTAGTCAGGGGGGGTATGGATTCACCCCTCCACTTT. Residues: CVSSLVRGGMDSPLHF.

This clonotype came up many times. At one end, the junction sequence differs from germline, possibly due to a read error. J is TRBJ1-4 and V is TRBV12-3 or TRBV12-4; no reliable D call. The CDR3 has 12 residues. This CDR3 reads CASSLVREKLFF. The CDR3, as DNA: TGTGCCAGCAGCTTAGTAAGGGAAAAACTGTTTTTT.

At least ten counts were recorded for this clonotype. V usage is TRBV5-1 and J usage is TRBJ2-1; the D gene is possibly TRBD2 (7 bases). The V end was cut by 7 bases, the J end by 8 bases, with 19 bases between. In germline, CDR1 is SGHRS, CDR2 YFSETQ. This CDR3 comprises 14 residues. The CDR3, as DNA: TGCGCCAGCTGGGGGGGCACTAGGGACGATGAGCAGTTCTTC. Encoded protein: CASWGGTRDDEQFF. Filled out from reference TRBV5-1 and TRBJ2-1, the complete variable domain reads KAGVTQTPRYLIKTRGQQVTLSCSPISGHRSVSWYQQTPGQGLQFLFEYFSETQRNKGNFPGRFSGRQFSNSRSEMNVSTLELGDSALYLCASWGGTRDDEQFFGPGTRLTVL.

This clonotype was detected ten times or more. CDR3 in DNA: TGTGCCAGCAGTTTAATGTGGGGGACCACTGAAGCTTTCTTT. It translates to CASSLMWGTTEAFF. The rearrangement joins TRBV12-3 or TRBV12-4 to TRBJ1-1, with a tentative D call TRBD1 (5 bases). CDR3 size: 14 residues. Trimming removed 2 bases from V and 4 bases from J, with 11 bases in between.

CDR3 sequence reads: CSVVMRGNDYGYTF. CDR3 coding DNA: TGCAGCGTTGTGATGAGGGGGAATGACTATGGCTACACCTTC. The chain couples TRBV29-1 to TRBJ1-2, with a possible D match to TRBD1 (6 bases). Per germline, CDR1 SQVTM and CDR2 ANQGSEA. Trimming took off 4 bases at V and 3 bases at J, with 15 bases between the two ends. The CDR3 is 14 amino acids.

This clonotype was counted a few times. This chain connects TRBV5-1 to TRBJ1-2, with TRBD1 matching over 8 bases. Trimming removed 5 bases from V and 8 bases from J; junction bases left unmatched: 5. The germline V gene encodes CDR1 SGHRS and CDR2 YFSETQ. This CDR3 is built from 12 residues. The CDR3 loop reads CASSPGQGGYTF. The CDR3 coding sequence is TGCGCCAGCAGTCCAGGACAGGGAGGCTACACCTTC.

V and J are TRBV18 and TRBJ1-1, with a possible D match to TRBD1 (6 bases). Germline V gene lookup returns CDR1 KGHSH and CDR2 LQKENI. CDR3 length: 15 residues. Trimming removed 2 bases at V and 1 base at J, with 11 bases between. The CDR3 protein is CASSPSGQRNTEAFF. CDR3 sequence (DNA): TGTGCCAGCTCACCAAGCGGACAGCGGAACACTGAAGCTTTCTTT.

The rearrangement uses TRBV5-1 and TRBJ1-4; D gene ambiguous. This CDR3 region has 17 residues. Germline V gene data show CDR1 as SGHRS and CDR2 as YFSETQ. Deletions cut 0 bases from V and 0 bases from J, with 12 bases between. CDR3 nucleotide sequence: TGCGCCAGCAGCTTGGCCCCACAACGAGCAACTAATGAAAAACTGTTTTTT. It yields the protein CASSLAPQRATNEKLFF.

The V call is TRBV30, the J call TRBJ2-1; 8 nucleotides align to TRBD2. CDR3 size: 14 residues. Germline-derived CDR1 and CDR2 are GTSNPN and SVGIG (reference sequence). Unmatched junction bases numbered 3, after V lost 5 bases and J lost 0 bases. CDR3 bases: TGTGCCTGGGTCAGCGGGAGCTCCTACAATGAGCAGTTCTTC. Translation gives CAWVSGSSYNEQFF.

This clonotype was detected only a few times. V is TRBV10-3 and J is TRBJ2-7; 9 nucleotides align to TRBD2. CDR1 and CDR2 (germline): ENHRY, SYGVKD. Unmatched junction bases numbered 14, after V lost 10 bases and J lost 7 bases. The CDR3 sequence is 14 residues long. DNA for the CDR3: TGTGCCACCCAATTAGCGGGAGAGGGTAGAGAGCAGTACTTC. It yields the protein CATQLAGEGREQYF.

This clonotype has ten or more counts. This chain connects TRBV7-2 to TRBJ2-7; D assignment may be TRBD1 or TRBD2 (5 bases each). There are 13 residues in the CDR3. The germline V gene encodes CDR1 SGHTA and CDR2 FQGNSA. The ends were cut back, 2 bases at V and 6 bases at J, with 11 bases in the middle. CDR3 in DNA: TGTGCCAGCAGCTTATCATTGGGGACCGAGCAGTACTTC. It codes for CASSLSLGTEQYF.

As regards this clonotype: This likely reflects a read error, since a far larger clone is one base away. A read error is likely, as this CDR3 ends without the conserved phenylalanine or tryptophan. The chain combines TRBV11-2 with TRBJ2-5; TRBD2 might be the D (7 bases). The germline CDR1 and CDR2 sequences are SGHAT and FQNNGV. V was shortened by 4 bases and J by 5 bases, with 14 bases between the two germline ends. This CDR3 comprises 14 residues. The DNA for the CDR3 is TGTGCCAGCAGCTCGAGGGGGGGTGAGGAGACCCAGTACTCC. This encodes CASSSRGGEETQYS.

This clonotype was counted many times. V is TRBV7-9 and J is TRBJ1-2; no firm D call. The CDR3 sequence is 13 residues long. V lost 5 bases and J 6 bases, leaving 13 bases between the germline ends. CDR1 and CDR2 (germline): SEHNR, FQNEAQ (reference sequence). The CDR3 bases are TGTGCCAGCAGCGTAAACAGCGGGGATGGCTACACCTTC. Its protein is CASSVNSGDGYTF.

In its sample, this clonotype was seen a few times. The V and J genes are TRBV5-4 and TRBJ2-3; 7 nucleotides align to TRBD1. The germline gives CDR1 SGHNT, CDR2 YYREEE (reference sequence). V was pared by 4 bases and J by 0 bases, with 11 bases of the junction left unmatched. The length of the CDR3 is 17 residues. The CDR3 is CASSPLDRAGSTDTQYF. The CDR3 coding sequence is TGTGCCAGCAGCCCCCTAGACAGGGCTGGAAGCACAGATACGCAGTATTTT.

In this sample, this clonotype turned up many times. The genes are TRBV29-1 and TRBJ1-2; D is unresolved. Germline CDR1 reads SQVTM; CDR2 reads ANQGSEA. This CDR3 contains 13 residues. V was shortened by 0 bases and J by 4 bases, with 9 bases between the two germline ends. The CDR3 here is CSVEEGGPYGYTF. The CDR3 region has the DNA TGCAGCGTTGAAGAGGGCGGGCCCTATGGCTACACCTTC.